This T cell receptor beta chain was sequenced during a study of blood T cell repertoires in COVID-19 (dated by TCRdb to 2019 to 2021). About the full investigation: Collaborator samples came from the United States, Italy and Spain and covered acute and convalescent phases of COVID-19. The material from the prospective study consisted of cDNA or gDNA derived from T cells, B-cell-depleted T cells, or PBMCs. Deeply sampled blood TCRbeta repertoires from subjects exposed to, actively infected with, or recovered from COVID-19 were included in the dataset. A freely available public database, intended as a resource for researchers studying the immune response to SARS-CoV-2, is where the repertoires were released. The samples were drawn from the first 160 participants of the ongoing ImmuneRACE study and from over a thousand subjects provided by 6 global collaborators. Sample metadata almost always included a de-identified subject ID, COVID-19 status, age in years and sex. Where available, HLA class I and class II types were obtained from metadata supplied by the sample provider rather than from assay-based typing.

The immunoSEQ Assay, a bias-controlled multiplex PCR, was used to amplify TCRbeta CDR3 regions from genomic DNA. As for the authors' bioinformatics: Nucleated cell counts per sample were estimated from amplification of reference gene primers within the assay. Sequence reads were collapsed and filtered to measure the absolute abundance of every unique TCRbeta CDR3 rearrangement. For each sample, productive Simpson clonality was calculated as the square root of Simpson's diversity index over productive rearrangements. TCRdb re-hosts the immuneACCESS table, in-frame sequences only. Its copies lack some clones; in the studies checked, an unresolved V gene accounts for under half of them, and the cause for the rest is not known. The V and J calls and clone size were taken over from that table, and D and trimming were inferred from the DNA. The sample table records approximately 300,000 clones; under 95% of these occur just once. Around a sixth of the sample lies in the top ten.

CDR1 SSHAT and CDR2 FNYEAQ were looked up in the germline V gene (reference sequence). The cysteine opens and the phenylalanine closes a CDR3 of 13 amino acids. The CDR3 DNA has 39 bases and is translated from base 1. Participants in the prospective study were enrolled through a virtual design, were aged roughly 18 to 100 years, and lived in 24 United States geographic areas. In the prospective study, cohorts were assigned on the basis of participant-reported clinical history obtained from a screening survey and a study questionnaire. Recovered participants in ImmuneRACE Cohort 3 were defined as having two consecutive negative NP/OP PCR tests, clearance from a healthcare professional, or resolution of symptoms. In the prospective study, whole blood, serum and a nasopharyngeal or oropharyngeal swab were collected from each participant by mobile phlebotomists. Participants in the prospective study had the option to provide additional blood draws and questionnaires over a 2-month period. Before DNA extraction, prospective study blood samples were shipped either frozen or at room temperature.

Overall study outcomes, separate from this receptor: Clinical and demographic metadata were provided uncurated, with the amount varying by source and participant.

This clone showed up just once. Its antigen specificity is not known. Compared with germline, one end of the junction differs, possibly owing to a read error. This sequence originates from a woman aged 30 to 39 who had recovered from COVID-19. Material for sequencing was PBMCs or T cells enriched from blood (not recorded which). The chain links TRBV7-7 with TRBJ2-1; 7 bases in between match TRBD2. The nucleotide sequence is TGTGCTAGCAGCATTAGCGGGTCCAATGAGCAGTTCTTC. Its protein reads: CASSISGSNEQFF.